Given below is one T cell receptor (beta chain) in context. Its antigen is not known. From germline, CDR1 is SGHRS and CDR2 YFSETQ. V shed 3 bases, J shed 4 bases, and the junction held 4 bases outside the gene matches. This CDR3 comprises 14 residues. Excluded were patients having autoimmune disease history or systemic immunosuppression. Baseline, cycle 4 day 1, and cycle 7 day 1 were the blood sampling points. The source of the sample is a study of OX40 agonist ivuxolimab in advanced cancers. As for the study in general: The diagnoses of dose-escalation patients were hepatocellular carcinoma, melanoma, renal cell or head and neck cancer. The study, taken as a whole, reports: Expanded clones were, on average, more numerous among CD8+ T cells than CD4+.

Using immunoSEQ multiplex PCR, the repertoire was profiled, and TCRdb retains in-frame clones only, with some absent. The profile shows around 29,000 clones, 81% of them singletons. The input for sequencing was CD4+ or CD8+ T cells sorted from blood, taken in a trial of the OX40 agonist ivuxolimab. The gene calls are TRBV5-1 and TRBJ2-3; TRBD1 matches 8 bases. The sequence derives from an adult with an advanced solid tumor such as melanoma, head and neck, liver or kidney cancer. CDR3 amino acids: CASSYDRGADTQYF. CDR3 in DNA: TGCGCCAGCAGCTATGACAGGGGCGCAGATACGCAGTATTTT.